This is a list of T cell receptor beta chains from one sample in a study of T cells in localized non-small cell lung cancer. Profiling relied on immunoSEQ multiplex PCR, and the TCRdb table lists in-frame clones only, not all of them. The table records about 60,000 clones, roughly 90% of them present only once. This material consisted of peripheral blood, taken before any cancer treatment. The receptors here all came from a woman aged 40-69 years with stage I lung adenocarcinoma. The CDR3 runs from the conserved cysteine through the conserved F or W. D genes are given only for firm matches. Only some rows state a clone size, as once, few, many or a class for expanded clones.

J	V	size	D	CDR3	DNA
TRBJ2-2	TRBV5-5	NA	NA	CASSLSQVNTGELFF	TGTGCCAGCAGCTTAAGTCAGGTGAACACCGGGGAGCTGTTTTTT
TRBJ2-5	TRBV10-3	NA	TRBD2	CAISESTAGGPETQYF	TGTGCCATCAGTGAGTCGACAGCGGGGGGGCCGGAGACCCAGTACTTC
TRBJ2-6	TRBV4-2	NA	NA	CASSHDTSGTLSAGANVLTF	TGTGCCAGCAGCCACGATACGTCCGGGACACTCTCGGCTGGGGCCAACGTCCTGACTTTC
TRBJ2-2	TRBV9	NA	NA	CASSLNSGELFF	TGTGCCAGCAGCCTAAACAGCGGGGAGCTGTTTTTT
TRBJ2-7	TRBV6-5	NA	NA	CASSYSTLPTYEQYF	TGTGCCAGCAGTTACTCGACCCTACCAACCTACGAGCAGTACTTC
TRBJ2-5	TRBV5-1	few	TRBD1	CASRNLQGRLIGTQYF	TGCGCCAGCCGGAATTTACAGGGGCGACTGATAGGGACCCAGTACTTC
TRBJ1-2	TRBV5-6	NA	NA	CASSQTTGLYGYTF	TGTGCCAGCAGCCAAACGACAGGATTGTATGGCTACACCTTC
TRBJ2-1	TRBV20-1	NA	NA	CSAAGSNEQFF	TGCAGTGCCGCAGGATCCAATGAGCAGTTCTTC
TRBJ2-1	TRBV11-1	NA	NA	CASSLAANEQFF	TGTGCCAGCAGCTTAGCGGCCAATGAGCAGTTCTTC
TRBJ1-1	TRBV5-1	NA	NA	CASRFSGGTEAFF	TGCGCCAGCAGGTTCTCCGGGGGCACTGAAGCTTTCTTT
TRBJ1-2	TRBV6-5	NA	NA	CASSYDGVAYGYTF	TGTGCCAGCAGTTACGATGGGGTTGCCTATGGCTACACCTTC
TRBJ2-2	TRBV7-3	NA	NA	CASSSPGGIHGELFF	TGTGCCAGCAGCTCCCCTGGGGGGATACACGGGGAGCTGTTTTTT
TRBJ1-4	TRBV19	once	NA	CASSLDTNEKLFF	TGTGCCAGTAGCTTGGACACTAATGAAAAACTGTTTTTT
TRBJ2-2	TRBV10-3	NA	TRBD2	CAISFYTSGKPTDTGELFF	TGTGCCATCAGTTTTTATACTAGCGGTAAACCTACGGACACCGGGGAGCTGTTTTTT
TRBJ1-4	TRBV11-2	NA	NA	CASSLDLGTNEKLFF	TGTGCCAGCAGCTTAGATCTGGGGACTAATGAAAAACTGTTTTTT
TRBJ2-1	TRBV5-1	NA	TRBD2	CASTSGAGGYNEQFF	TGCGCCAGCACCTCAGGGGCGGGAGGCTACAATGAGCAGTTCTTC
TRBJ1-2	TRBV7-9	NA	NA	CASSQSTGDYGYTF	TGTGCCAGCAGCCAGAGCACGGGGGACTATGGCTACACCTTC
TRBJ1-1	TRBV5-6	NA	NA	CASSLASGRGVAFF	TGTGCCAGCAGCTTGGCCTCAGGACGGGGGGTAGCTTTCTTT
TRBJ1-1	TRBV12-5	NA	TRBD1	CASGLGQGGRESTEAFF	TGTGCTAGTGGTTTGGGACAGGGGGGAAGAGAGAGCACTGAAGCTTTCTTT
TRBJ2-1	TRBV6-5	NA	NA	CASSYGRGLMDEQFF	TGTGCCAGCAGTTATGGGAGAGGGCTGATGGATGAGCAGTTCTTC
TRBJ2-7	TRBV6-5	NA	NA	CASSYRASSYEQYF	TGTGCCAGCAGTTACAGGGCCAGCTCCTACGAGCAGTACTTC
TRBJ2-5	TRBV19	NA	NA	CASSTGGQETQYF	TGTGCCAGTAGTACCGGGGGCCAAGAGACCCAGTACTTC
TRBJ2-7	TRBV7-9	NA	TRBD2	CASQLAGGYSEQYF	TGTGCCAGCCAACTAGCGGGGGGCTATTCCGAGCAGTACTTC
TRBJ1-3	TRBV7-9	NA	NA	CASSLGGPGNTIYF	TGTGCCAGCAGCTTAGGGGGCCCTGGAAACACCATATATTTT
TRBJ1-2	TRBV4-1	once	NA	CASSQDNQGPYGYTF	TGCGCCAGCAGCCAAGATAATCAGGGTCCCTATGGCTACACCTTC
TRBJ2-4	TRBV19	NA	NA	CASTQNAGGQGKNIQYF	TGTGCCAGTACCCAAAATGCTGGGGGGCAAGGCAAAAACATTCAGTACTTC
TRBJ1-2	TRBV7-8	NA	NA	CASSSQTGNYGYTF	TGTGCCAGCAGCTCTCAGACGGGGAACTATGGCTACACCTTC
TRBJ1-5	TRBV28	NA	TRBD1	CASSSTGINQPQHF	TGTGCCAGCAGTTCGACAGGGATCAATCAGCCCCAGCATTTT
TRBJ2-5	TRBV5-1	NA	NA	CASSWMGFGNQETQYF	TGCGCCAGCAGCTGGATGGGGTTTGGGAACCAAGAGACCCAGTACTTC
TRBJ1-1	TRBV29-1	NA	TRBD1	CSVAGGPEGATEAFF	TGCAGCGTTGCAGGGGGCCCTGAAGGGGCCACTGAAGCTTTCTTT
TRBJ1-1	TRBV19	NA	TRBD1	CASSSKDRGLTEAFF	TGTGCCAGTAGCTCAAAGGACAGGGGACTCACTGAAGCTTTCTTT
TRBJ1-2	TRBV2	NA	NA	CASTIGGYGYTF	TGTGCCAGCACGATTGGGGGCTATGGCTACACCTTC
TRBJ2-7	TRBV7-9	NA	NA	CASGPGDRGYEQYF	TGTGCCAGCGGGCCGGGGGACAGAGGCTACGAGCAGTACTTC
TRBJ1-2	TRBV6-5	NA	NA	CASGRDGYSNYGYTF	TGTGCCAGCGGCCGGGACGGGTATTCTAACTATGGCTACACCTTC
TRBJ2-7	TRBV25-1	NA	NA	CASSLSSYEQYF	TGTGCCAGCAGTTTATCCAGCTACGAGCAGTACTTC
TRBJ2-5	TRBV7-8	NA	NA	CASSSELGRGQETQYF	TGTGCCAGCAGTTCAGAGTTGGGACGAGGGCAAGAGACCCAGTACTTC
TRBJ2-7	TRBV2	NA	NA	CASRPRLVSYEQYF	TGTGCCAGCAGACCGCGACTAGTCTCCTACGAGCAGTACTTC
TRBJ2-1	TRBV7-9	NA	TRBD1	CASSPTLGTGNVGQFF	TGTGCCAGCAGCCCTACCTTAGGGACAGGGAATGTGGGGCAGTTCTTC
TRBJ1-1	TRBV4-3	NA	NA	CASSQGGGAGYGLNTEAFF	TGCGCCAGCAGCCAAGGTGGAGGGGCCGGTTACGGATTGAACACTGAAGCTTTCTTT
TRBJ1-1	TRBV7-2	NA	NA	CASSLVGSRQNTEAFF	TGTGCCAGCAGCTTAGTGGGAAGCCGACAGAACACTGAAGCTTTCTTT
TRBJ1-1	TRBV18	NA	TRBD1	CASSPRGTGAGTEAFF	TGTGCCAGCTCACCACGGGGCACAGGGGCGGGCACTGAAGCTTTCTTT
TRBJ1-1	TRBV28	NA	NA	CASSLGGRTEAFF	TGTGCCAGCAGTTTAGGGGGACGAACTGAAGCTTTCTTT
TRBJ2-7	TRBV6-6	NA	NA	CASSSPNVGGPEQYF	TGTGCCAGCAGTTCCCCCAACGTGGGCGGTCCAGAGCAGTACTTC
TRBJ2-7	TRBV5-4	NA	TRBD2	CASSSSGGAPEQYF	TGTGCCAGCAGCTCTAGCGGGGGGGCCCCCGAGCAGTACTTC
TRBJ1-2	TRBV28	NA	NA	CASSYQTGGGSNYGYTF	TGTGCCAGCAGTTACCAAACAGGAGGCGGATCTAACTATGGCTACACCTTC
TRBJ1-2	TRBV19	NA	NA	CASSINRDSGYTF	TGTGCCAGTAGTATCAACAGGGACTCTGGCTACACCTTC
TRBJ2-5	TRBV6-5	once	NA	CASSYSPAQETQYF	TGTGCCAGCAGTTACTCCCCAGCTCAAGAGACCCAGTACTTC
TRBJ2-7	TRBV10-3	NA	TRBD2	CAIRSGGSHEQYF	TGTGCCATCAGGAGCGGGGGGTCCCACGAGCAGTACTTC
TRBJ1-3	TRBV7-2	NA	NA	CASGWSGNTIYF	TGTGCCAGCGGATGGTCTGGAAACACCATATATTTT
TRBJ1-1	TRBV11-2	NA	NA	CASSLAGNTEAFF	TGTGCCAGCAGCTTAGCCGGGAACACTGAAGCTTTCTTT
TRBJ2-1	TRBV9	NA	TRBD2	CASSGTSANNEQFF	TGTGCCAGCAGCGGGACTAGCGCTAACAATGAGCAGTTCTTC
TRBJ1-5	TRBV7-2	NA	NA	CASSFGGSGNQPQHF	TGTGCCAGCAGCTTCGGTGGTTCTGGCAATCAGCCCCAGCATTTT
TRBJ2-7	TRBV5-1	NA	TRBD2	CASSTSGTSGSYEQYF	TGCGCCAGCAGCACTTCCGGGACTAGCGGAAGCTACGAGCAGTACTTC
TRBJ2-7	TRBV7-9	few	NA	CASVGGPAYEQYF	TGTGCCAGCGTCGGGGGCCCCGCCTACGAGCAGTACTTC
TRBJ1-5	TRBV6-5	NA	TRBD1	CASSSQGQGANQPQHF	TGTGCCAGCAGTTCCCAGGGACAGGGGGCAAATCAGCCCCAGCATTTT